This T cell receptor beta chain was captured in a study of blood T cell repertoires in COVID-19. Study overall: Samples taken during acute and convalescent COVID-19 were collected in the United States, Italy and Spain. PBMCs, B-cell-depleted T cells, or T cells were the source of the cDNA or gDNA that made up the material.

In the original workflow: Estimation of nucleated cell counts was performed using reference gene primer amplification. TCRdb's copy holds only in-frame clones and misses some; the assay was immunoSEQ multiplex PCR. The V and J calls and clone size are taken from that table; D and trimming were inferred from the DNA. Of 150,000 to 200,000 clones in the sample, more than 80% were seen once. The V gene's germline CDR1 is SEHNR and CDR2 FQNEAQ (reference sequence). The CDR3 is made up of 15 amino acids. Participant age was roughly 18 to 90 years, and participants resided in about 25 US areas. Regarding this clone: A read error may account for a junction end that differs from germline.

The specimen sequenced was PBMCs or T cells enriched from blood (not recorded which). The clonotype comes from a man aged 35 to 55 who had recovered from COVID-19. This rearrangement joins TRBV7-9 to TRBJ1-4; the match to TRBD1 covers 10 bases. The CDR3, as DNA: TGTGCCAGCAGCGTAGCCAGGGACAGGGGAGAAGAACTGTTTTTT. It yields the protein CASSVARDRGEELFF.